The subject of this entry is one T cell receptor beta chain. Its target is unknown. This record comes from a study of human T cells and chemical hapten exposure. Study observations and caveats: Donors in the study had alopecia, meaning their immune response may differ from healthy people's.

Using its own MiXCR run on the RACE reads, TCRdb lists one record per CDR3 protein. The sample gives some 89,000 distinct CDR3 sequences, 25% to 35% of which show up once; around a tenth is in the top ten. This sample's time point: patch test 3, about 24 weeks after DPC sensitization. The treatment was: therapeutic diphenylcyclopropenone sensitization with weekly scalp DPC. Alopecia patients, 18 to 70 years old and DPC-suitable, served as donors. This receptor was identified in a man aged 40-55 years with alopecia areata. Some clones in this sample may be carry-over from other donors' samples. Sequenced material: whole blood, taken in connection with sensitization to the hapten diphenylcyclopropenone (DPC).

The CDR3 protein is CASRPYGTGELFF. The CDR3 nucleotides read TGTGCCAGCAGACCGTACGGGACCGGGGAGCTGTTTTTT. J is TRBJ2-2 and V is TRBV12-3 or TRBV12-4; no definite D call. The CDR3 extends over 13 amino acids. Trimming cost V 6 bases and J 5 bases, with 10 bases left between them.